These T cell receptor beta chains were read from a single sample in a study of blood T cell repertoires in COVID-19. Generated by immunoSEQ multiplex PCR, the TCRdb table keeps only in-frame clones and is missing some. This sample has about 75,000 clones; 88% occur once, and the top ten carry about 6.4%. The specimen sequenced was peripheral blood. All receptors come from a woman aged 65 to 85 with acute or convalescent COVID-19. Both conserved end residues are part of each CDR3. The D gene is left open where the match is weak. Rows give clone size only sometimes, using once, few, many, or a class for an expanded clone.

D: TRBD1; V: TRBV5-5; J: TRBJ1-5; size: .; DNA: TGTGCCAGCAGCATCGACGACGGGACAGGGGGCATGCCCCAGCATTTT; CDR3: CASSIDDGTGGMPQHF
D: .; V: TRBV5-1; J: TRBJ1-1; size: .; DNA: TGCGCCAGCAGCTTGGCGGACAGTCCCTACACTGAAGCTTTCTTT; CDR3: CASSLADSPYTEAFF
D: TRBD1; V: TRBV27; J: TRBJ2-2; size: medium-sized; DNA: TGTGCCAGCAGTAGGGGACAGGGGGCGCTGGCCGGGGAGCTGTTTTTT; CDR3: CASSRGQGALAGELFF
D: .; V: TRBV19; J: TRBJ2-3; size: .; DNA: TGTGCCAGTAGTATATCTAGCGAAACTTTGGTTACGCAGTATTTT; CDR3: CASSISSETLVTQYF
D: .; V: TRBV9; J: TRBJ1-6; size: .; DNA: TGTGCCAGCAGTCCGGGGTCCATATCACCCCTCCACTTT; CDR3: CASSPGSISPLHF
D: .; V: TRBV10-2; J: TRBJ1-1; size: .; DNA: TGCGCCAGCAGTGAAGGGGAGAACACTGAAGCTTTCTTT; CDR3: CASSEGENTEAFF
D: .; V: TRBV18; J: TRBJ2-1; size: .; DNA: TGTGCCAGCTCACCGCTCATCAGCTCCTACAATGAGCAGTTCTTC; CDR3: CASSPLISSYNEQFF
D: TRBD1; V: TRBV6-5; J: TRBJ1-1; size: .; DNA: TGTGCCAGCATCCGACAGGGGGAAAACACTGAAGCTTTCTTT; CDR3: CASIRQGENTEAFF
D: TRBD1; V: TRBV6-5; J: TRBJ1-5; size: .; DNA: TGTGCCAGCAGCCCGGACAGGCTTCAGCCCCAGCATTTT; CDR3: CASSPDRLQPQHF
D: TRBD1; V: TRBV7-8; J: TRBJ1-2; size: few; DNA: TGTGCCAGCAGCTTAGCGTCCCTCAGACAGGGTAACTATGGCTACACCTTC; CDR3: CASSLASLRQGNYGYTF
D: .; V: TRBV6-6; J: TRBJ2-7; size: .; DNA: TGTGCCAGCAGCCCTAGCTCCTACGAGCAGTACTTC; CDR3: CASSPSSYEQYF
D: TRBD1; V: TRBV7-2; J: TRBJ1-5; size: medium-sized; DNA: TGTGCCAGCAGCTCCGGACAGGGGGCAGGTCAGCCCCAGCATTTT; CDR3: CASSSGQGAGQPQHF
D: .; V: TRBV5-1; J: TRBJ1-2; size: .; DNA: TGCGCCAGCAGCCCCGTAGGGGTCTATGGCTACACCTTC; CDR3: CASSPVGVYGYTF
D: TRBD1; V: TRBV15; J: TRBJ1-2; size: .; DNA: TGTGCCACCAGCAGATCAAGGGGACAGGCAAATGGCTACACCTTC; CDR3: CATSRSRGQANGYTF
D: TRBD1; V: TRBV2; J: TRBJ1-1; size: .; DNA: TGTGCCAGCAGCGCCCAGGGGGCCCGACGTAGGGGCACTGAAGCTTTCTTT; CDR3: CASSAQGARRRGTEAFF
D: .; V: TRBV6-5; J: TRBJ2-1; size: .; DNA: TGTGCCAGCTCTCGTAATGAGCAGTTCTTC; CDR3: CASSRNEQFF
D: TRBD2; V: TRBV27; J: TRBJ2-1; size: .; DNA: TGTGCCAGCAGTTTAGAGCGGGATGGAGAGCAGTTCTTC; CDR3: CASSLERDGEQFF
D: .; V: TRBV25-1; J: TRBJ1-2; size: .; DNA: TGTGCCAGCCACAGGGTCGGCTATGGCTACACCTTC; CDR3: CASHRVGYGYTF
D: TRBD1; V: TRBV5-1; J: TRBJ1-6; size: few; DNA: TGCGCCAGCAGCCAGGGGGCGGAAGATAATTCACCCCTCCACTTT; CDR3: CASSQGAEDNSPLHF
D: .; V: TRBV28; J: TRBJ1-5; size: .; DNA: TGTGCCAGCAGTCTAAAGACCTCGACAGGTTGGACACAGCCCCAGCATTTT; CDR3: CASSLKTSTGWTQPQHF
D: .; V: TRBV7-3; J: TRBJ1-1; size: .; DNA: TGTGCCAGCAGCTATGGACAGACCACTGAAGCTTTCTTT; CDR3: CASSYGQTTEAFF
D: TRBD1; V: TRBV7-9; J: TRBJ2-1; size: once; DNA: TGTGCCAGCAGGGCTGACAGGGGAAAGTACAATGAGCAGTTCTTC; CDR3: CASRADRGKYNEQFF
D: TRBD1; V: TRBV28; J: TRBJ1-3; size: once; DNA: TGTGCCAGCAGTTCCTCGGGACAGTCCAACTCTGGAAACACCATATATTTT; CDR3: CASSSSGQSNSGNTIYF
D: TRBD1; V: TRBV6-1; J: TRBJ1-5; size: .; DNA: TGTGCCAGCAGTGAGGTGGCAGGGGGAAGCAATCAGCCCCAGCATTTT; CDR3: CASSEVAGGSNQPQHF
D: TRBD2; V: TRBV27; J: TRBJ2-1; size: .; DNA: TGTGCCAGCAGCCCGGTACTAGCGGGGGGTGAGCAGTTCTTC; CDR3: CASSPVLAGGEQFF
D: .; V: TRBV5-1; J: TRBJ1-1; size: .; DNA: TGCGCCAGCATCCCGGGAGGGGCCAACACTGAAGCTTTCTTT; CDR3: CASIPGGANTEAFF
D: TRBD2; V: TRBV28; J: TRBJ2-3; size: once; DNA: TGTGCCAGCCTACTAGCGGGACGCACAGATACGCAGTATTTT; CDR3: CASLLAGRTDTQYF
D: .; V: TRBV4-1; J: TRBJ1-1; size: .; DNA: TGCGCCAGCAGCGAAAAGGCGGGGAACACTGAAGCTTTCTTT; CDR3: CASSEKAGNTEAFF
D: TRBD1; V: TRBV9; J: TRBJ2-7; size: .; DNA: TGTGCCAGCAGCATAACAGGGGGCGCAGACGAGCAGTACTTC; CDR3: CASSITGGADEQYF
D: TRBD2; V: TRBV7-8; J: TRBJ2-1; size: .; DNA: TGTGCCAGCAGCTTAGGGGAGGGCTCCTACAATGAGCAGTTCTTC; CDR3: CASSLGEGSYNEQFF
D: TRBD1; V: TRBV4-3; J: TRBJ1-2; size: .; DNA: TGCGCCAGCAGCCAAGATGGGACAGCTCAGGTTTATGGCTACACCTTC; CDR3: CASSQDGTAQVYGYTF
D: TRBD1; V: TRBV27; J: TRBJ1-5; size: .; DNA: TGTGCCAGCAGTTTTACAGGGGGTAATCAGCCCCAGCATTTT; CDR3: CASSFTGGNQPQHF
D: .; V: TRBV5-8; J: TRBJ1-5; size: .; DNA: TGTGCCAGCAGCCGGGGAGGAGGTATTCGACGCCCCGGTCAGCCCCAGCATTTT; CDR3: CASSRGGGIRRPGQPQHF
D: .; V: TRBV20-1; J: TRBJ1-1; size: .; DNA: TGCAGTGCTAGTGGCGGGAGGAACACTGAAGCTTTCTTT; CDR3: CSASGGRNTEAFF
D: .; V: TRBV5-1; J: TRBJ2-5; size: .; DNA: TGCGCCAGCAGCTTGGGGCAGGCTGCCCAAGAGACCCAGTACTTC; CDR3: CASSLGQAAQETQYF
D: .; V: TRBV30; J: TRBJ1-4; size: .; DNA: TGTGCCTGGAGGTGGGGCCCAAATGAAAAACTGTTTTTT; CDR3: CAWRWGPNEKLFF
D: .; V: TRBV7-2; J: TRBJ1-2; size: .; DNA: TGTGCCAGCAGCTCCTTTAATCAGCTAGCCTATGGCTACACCTTC; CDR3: CASSSFNQLAYGYTF
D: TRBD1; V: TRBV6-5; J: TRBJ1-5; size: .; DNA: TGTGCCAGCAGTACCGGGACAGGCGTTATGCCCCAGCATTTT; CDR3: CASSTGTGVMPQHF
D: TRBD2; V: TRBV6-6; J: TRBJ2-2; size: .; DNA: TGTGCCAGCACCTACGGAGCGGGAGGACTCACCGGGGAGCTGTTTTTT; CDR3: CASTYGAGGLTGELFF
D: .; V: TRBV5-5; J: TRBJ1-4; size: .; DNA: TGTGCCAGCAGCTTCCGACAGGCAACTAATGAAAAACTGTTTTTT; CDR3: CASSFRQATNEKLFF
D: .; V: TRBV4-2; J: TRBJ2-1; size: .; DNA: TGTGCCAGCAGCCAAGATCTCGGGGATTACAATGAGCAGTTCTTC; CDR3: CASSQDLGDYNEQFF
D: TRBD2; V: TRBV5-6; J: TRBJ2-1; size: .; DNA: TGTGCCAGCAGCACCCTTTCTAGCGGGGTTTACAATGAGCAGTTCTTC; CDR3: CASSTLSSGVYNEQFF
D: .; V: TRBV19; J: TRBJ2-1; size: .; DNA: TGTGCCAGTAGTGGACGGGAGTACAATGAGCAGTTCTTC; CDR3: CASSGREYNEQFF
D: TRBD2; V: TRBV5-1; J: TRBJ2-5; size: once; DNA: TGCGCCAGCAGCGAGTTTAGCGGGAGGGCCTCGGAGACCCAGTACTTC; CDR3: CASSEFSGRASETQYF
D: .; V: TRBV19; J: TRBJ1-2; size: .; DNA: TGTGCCAGTAGTATTGGTGGAGCCCGTAACTATGGCTACACCTTC; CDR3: CASSIGGARNYGYTF
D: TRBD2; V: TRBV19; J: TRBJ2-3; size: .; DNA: TGTGCCAGTAGTAGCGGGGGGGGTAGCACAGATACGCAGTATTTT; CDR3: CASSSGGGSTDTQYF
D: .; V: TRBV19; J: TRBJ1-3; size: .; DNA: TGTGCCAGTAGTGCCTACCCTGACACCATATATTTT; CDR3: CASSAYPDTIYF
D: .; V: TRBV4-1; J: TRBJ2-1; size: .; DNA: TGCGCCAGCAGCCAAAGGACACAGACAAACAATGAGCAGTTCTTC; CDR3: CASSQRTQTNNEQFF
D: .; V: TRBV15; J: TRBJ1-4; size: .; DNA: TGTGCCACCAGCAGAGAGAGTTCGGTCATCCGGGGTGAAAAACTGTTTTTT; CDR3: CATSRESSVIRGEKLFF
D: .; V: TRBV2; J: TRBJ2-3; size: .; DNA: TGTGCCAGCAGTTTTGGGACTAGCACAGATACGCAGTATTTT; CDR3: CASSFGTSTDTQYF
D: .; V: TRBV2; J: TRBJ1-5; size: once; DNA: TGTGCCAGCAGTGAACAGGCAGTTAATCAGCCCCAGCATTTT; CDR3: CASSEQAVNQPQHF
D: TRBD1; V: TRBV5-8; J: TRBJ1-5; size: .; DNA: TGTGCCAGCAGCCACCCCACGGGACAGTCTAATCAGCCCCAGCATTTT; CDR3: CASSHPTGQSNQPQHF
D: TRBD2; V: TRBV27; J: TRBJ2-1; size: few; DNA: TGTGCCAGCATAGGGGCGGGGGGCCGGTACAATGAGCAGTTCTTC; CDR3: CASIGAGGRYNEQFF
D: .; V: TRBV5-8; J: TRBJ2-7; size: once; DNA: TGTGCCAGCAGCTTGGCCGCGTACGAGCAGTACTTC; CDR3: CASSLAAYEQYF
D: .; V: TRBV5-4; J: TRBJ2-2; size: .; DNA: TGTGCCAGCAGCTTGGTAGGAGGAAACACCGGGGAGCTGTTTTTT; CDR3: CASSLVGGNTGELFF
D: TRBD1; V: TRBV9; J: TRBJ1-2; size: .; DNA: TGTGCCAGCAGCGTAGAGGGGACAGTATACGGGAAAGATGGCTACACCTTC; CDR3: CASSVEGTVYGKDGYTF
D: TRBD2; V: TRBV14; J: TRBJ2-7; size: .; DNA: TGTGCCAGCAGCCAAGATCGGACTAGCCTCTCCTACGAGCAGTACTTC; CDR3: CASSQDRTSLSYEQYF
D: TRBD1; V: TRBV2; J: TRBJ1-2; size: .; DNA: TGTGCCAGCACCCGGGACAGGGGGGATGGCTACACCTTC; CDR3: CASTRDRGDGYTF
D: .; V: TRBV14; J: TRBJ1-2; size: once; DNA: TGTGCCAGCAGCCAAGATGGGACTAGGTCGGACGGCTACACCTTC; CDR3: CASSQDGTRSDGYTF
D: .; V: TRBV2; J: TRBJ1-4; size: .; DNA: TGTGCCAGCGGGTCCCAGGTTCCTAATGAAAAACTGTTTTTT; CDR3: CASGSQVPNEKLFF